This TCR beta chain was identified during a study of identical twins. The CDR3 spans 15 residues. Trimming left V 1 base short and J 4 bases short, with 13 bases between. Germline CDR1 is SGHVS and CDR2 is FQNEAQ. This clonotype was detected many times. TCRdb reprocessed the 5' RACE reads with MiXCR, giving one entry per CDR3 protein. The sample yields about 260,000 distinct CDR3 sequences, around 6.6% seen once. These data were also filed under a second study, of yellow fever vaccine responses in identical twins.

The clonotype was recovered from a woman between 18 and 29 years old in good health. Sequencing was carried out using memory (CD45RO+) T cells sorted from blood. V is TRBV7-8 and J is TRBJ2-5; tentative D call: TRBD1 (5 bases). The DNA for the CDR3 is TGTGCCAGCAGCTTAGGGCAGGGTATGGGAGAGACCCAGTACTTC. Translating it yields CASSLGQGMGETQYF.